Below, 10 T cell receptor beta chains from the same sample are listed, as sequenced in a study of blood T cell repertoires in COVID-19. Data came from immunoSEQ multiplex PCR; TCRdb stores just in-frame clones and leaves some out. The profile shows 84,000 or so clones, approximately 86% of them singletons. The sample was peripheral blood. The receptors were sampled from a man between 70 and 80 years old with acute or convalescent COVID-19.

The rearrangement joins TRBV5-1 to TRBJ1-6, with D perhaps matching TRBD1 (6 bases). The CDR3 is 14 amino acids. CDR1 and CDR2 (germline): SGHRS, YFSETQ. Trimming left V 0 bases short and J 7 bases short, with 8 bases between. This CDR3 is CASSLGGQNSPLHF. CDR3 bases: TGCGCCAGCAGCTTGGGAGGACAGAATTCACCCCTCCACTTT.

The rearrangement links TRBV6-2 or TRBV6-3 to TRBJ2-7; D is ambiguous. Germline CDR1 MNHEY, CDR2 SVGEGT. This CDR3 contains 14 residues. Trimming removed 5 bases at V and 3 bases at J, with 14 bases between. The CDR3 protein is CASSPDNSNYEQYF. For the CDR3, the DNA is TGTGCCAGCAGTCCCGACAATTCCAACTACGAGCAGTACTTC.

CDR3 residues: CASSLTSSGNTIYF. CDR3 DNA: TGTGCCAGCAGCTTAACAAGCTCTGGAAACACCATATATTTT. The chain links TRBV7-8 to TRBJ1-3; D not resolved. V was trimmed by 2 bases and J by 0 bases, leaving 5 bases between them. The V gene's germline CDR1 is SGHVS and CDR2 FQNEAQ. The CDR3 has 14 amino acids.

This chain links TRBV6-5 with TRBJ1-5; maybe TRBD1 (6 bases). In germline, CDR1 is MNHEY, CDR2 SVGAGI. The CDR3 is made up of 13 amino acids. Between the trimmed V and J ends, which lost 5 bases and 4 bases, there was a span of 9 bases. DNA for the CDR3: TGTGCCAGCAGTCAACAGGGTAATCAGCCCCAGCATTTT. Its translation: CASSQQGNQPQHF.

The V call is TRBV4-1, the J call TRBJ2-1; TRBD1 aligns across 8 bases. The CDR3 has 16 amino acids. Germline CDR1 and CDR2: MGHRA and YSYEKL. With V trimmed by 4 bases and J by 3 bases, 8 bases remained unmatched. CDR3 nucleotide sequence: TGCGCCAGCAGCCTTGGGGAGACAGGGGTCTACAATGAGCAGTTCTTC. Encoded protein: CASSLGETGVYNEQFF.

As DNA, the CDR3 is TGTGCCAGCAGCCCGCAACAGGTCTACGAGCAGTACTTC. Translated, it gives CASSPQQVYEQYF. The genes are TRBV2 and TRBJ2-7; D is possibly TRBD1 (5 bases). In germline, CDR1 is SNHLY, CDR2 FYNNEI. Deletions cut 6 bases from V and 3 bases from J, with 12 bases between. The CDR3 is made up of 13 amino acids.

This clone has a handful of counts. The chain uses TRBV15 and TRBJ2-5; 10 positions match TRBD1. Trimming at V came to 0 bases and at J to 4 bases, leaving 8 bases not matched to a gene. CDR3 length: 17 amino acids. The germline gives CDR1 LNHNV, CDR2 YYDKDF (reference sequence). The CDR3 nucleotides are TGTGCCACCAGCAGAGATCGGGGGACAGGGGCAGGAGAGACCCAGTACTTC. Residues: CATSRDRGTGAGETQYF.

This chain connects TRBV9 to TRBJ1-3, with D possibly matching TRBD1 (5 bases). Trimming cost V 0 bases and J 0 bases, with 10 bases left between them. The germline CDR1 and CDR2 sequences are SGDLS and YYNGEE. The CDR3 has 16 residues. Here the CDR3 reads CASSVGQPSSGNTIYF. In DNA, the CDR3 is TGTGCCAGCAGCGTAGGACAGCCCAGCTCTGGAAACACCATATATTTT.

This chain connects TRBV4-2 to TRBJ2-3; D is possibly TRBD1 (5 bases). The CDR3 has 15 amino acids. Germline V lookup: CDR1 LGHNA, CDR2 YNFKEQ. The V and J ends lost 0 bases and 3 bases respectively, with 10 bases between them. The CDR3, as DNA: TGTGCCAGCAGCCAAGAGGACATAAGGACAGATACGCAGTATTTT. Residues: CASSQEDIRTDTQYF.

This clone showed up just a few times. The CDR3 region has the DNA TGCGCCAGCAGCCCCGGGACAGGGGCTAATGAAAAACTGTTTTTT. It yields the protein CASSPGTGANEKLFF. The rearrangement links TRBV5-1 to TRBJ1-4, with TRBD1 matching over 10 bases. The CDR3 covers 15 residues. The J segment lost 3 bases and the V segment lost 4 bases, leaving 3 bases of the junction unmatched. Per germline, CDR1 SGHRS and CDR2 YFSETQ. The whole variable domain, remainder taken from reference TRBV5-1 and TRBJ1-4, is KAGVTQTPRYLIKTRGQQVTLSCSPISGHRSVSWYQQTPGQGLQFLFEYFSETQRNKGNFPGRFSGRQFSNSRSEMNVSTLELGDSALYLCASSPGTGANEKLFFGSGTQLSVL.